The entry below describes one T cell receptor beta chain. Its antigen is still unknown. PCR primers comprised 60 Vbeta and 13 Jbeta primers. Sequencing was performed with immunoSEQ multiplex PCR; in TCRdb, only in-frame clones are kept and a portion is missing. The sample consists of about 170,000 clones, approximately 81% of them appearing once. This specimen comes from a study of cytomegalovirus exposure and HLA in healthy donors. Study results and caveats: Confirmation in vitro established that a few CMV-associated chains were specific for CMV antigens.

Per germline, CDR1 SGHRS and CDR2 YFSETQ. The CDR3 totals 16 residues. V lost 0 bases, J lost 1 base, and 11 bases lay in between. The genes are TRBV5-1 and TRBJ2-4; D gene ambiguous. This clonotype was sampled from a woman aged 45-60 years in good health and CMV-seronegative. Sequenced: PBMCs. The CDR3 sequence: CASSLGQVFAKNIQYF. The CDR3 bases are TGCGCCAGCAGCTTGGGTCAGGTCTTCGCCAAAAACATTCAGTACTTC.